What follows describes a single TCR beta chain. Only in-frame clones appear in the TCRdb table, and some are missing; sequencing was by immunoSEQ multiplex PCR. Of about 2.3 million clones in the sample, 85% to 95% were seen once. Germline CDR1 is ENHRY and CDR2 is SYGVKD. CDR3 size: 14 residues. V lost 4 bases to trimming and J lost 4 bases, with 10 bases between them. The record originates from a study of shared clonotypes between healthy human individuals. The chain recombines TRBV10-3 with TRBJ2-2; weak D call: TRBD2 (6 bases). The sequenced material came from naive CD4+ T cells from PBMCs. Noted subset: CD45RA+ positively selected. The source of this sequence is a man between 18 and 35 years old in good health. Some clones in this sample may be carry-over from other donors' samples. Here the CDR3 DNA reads TGTGCCATCAGTGGCGGGGCTGCCACCGGGGAGCTGTTTTTT. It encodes CAISGGAATGELFF.